The 28 T cell receptor beta chains reported below all come from one sample, sequenced in a study of T cell clonotyping in hematopoietic cell transplantation. TCRdb's table, derived via immunoSEQ multiplex PCR, lists solely in-frame clones and lacks some. The sample holds about 29,000 clones, approximately 90% seen once. The material was PBMCs, obtained 100 days after allogeneic stem cell transplant. Receptors were obtained from a female patient aged 50 to 60 who had an allogeneic stem cell transplant from a related donor, so the T cells may come from the graft donor. Some clones in this sample may be carry-over from other donors' samples.

The rearrangement joins TRBV5-6 to TRBJ2-7; 7 nucleotides match TRBD2. Germline-derived CDR1 and CDR2 are SGHDT and YYEEEE. J was trimmed by 1 base and V by 3 bases; bases with no gene match: 4. The CDR3 totals 14 residues. The CDR3 DNA reads TGTGCCAGCAGCTCTAGCGGCCGGTCCTACGAGCAGTACTTC. It specifies CASSSSGRSYEQYF.

This clone was observed once. The V call is TRBV10-3, the J call TRBJ2-1; D unresolved. The germline V and J ends were trimmed by 9 bases and 7 bases, with 19 bases remaining between them. Germline V lookup: CDR1 ENHRY, CDR2 SYGVKD. This CDR3 region has 14 residues. The CDR3 protein is CAISRQELRNEQFF. The CDR3 nucleotides read TGTGCCATATCACGGCAGGAGCTACGGAATGAGCAGTTCTTC.

The rearrangement joins TRBV6-5 to TRBJ2-3, with a weak D call TRBD2 (5 bases). V was trimmed by 6 bases and J by 6 bases, leaving 13 bases between them. CDR3 length equals 13 residues. Germline V CDR1 and CDR2: MNHEY, SVGAGI. The CDR3 protein is CASRESGSDTQYF. The CDR3 DNA follows: TGTGCCAGCAGGGAATCGGGGAGTGATACGCAGTATTTT.

The sample holds one count of this clone. V and J are TRBV27 and TRBJ1-2; no reliable D call. Per germline, CDR1 MNHEY and CDR2 SMNVEV (reference sequence). CDR3 length: 15 residues. V was trimmed by 6 bases and J by 5 bases, leaving 19 bases between them. This chain's CDR3 is CASSLFFGRRYGYTF. The CDR3 DNA reads TGTGCCAGCAGCCTCTTTTTCGGGAGGAGGTATGGCTACACCTTC.

The chain uses TRBV6-5 and TRBJ1-6; 9 nucleotides line up with TRBD1. Germline CDR1 MNHEY, CDR2 SVGAGI. V was clipped by 4 bases and J by 7 bases; unmatched bases: 8. This CDR3 is 16 amino acids long. The CDR3 bases are TGTGCCAGCAGTTTCCTTCCGGGACAGGGAAATTCACCCCTCCACTTT. It is translated as CASSFLPGQGNSPLHF.

The chain has TRBV5-4 and TRBJ2-7; possible D gene TRBD1, 5 bases. This CDR3 region has 14 residues. V lost 5 bases, J lost 0 bases, and 12 bases lay in between. Germline V gives CDR1 SGHNT, CDR2 YYREEE (reference sequence). Here the CDR3 DNA reads TGTGCCAGCAGTCTGGACAAGTTCTCCTACGAGCAGTACTTC. This sequence encodes CASSLDKFSYEQYF.

The V gene is TRBV9, the J gene TRBJ1-6; perhaps TRBD1 as D (5 bases). Germline loops: CDR1 SGDLS, CDR2 YYNGEE. Trimming took 0 bases from V and 4 from J, leaving 14 bases between them. The CDR3 has 17 amino acids. In DNA form, the CDR3 reads TGTGCCAGCAGCGTAGAGGAAGGAAGACAGTATAATTCACCCCTCCACTTT. It translates to CASSVEEGRQYNSPLHF.

The chain couples TRBV5-1 to TRBJ1-1; unclear D gene. CDR1 SGHRS and CDR2 YFSETQ come from the germline V gene. Deletions cut 0 bases from V and 11 bases from J, with 17 bases between. This CDR3 contains 14 residues. DNA of the CDR3: TGCGCCAGCAGCTTGGGGTGGAGAAATAGTGACGCTTTCTTT. Translated, it gives CASSLGWRNSDAFF.

This clone showed up just a few times. The chain links TRBV5-1 to TRBJ2-2, with D unclear. The CDR3 length is 14 residues. The V end was cut by 0 bases, the J end by 3 bases, with 6 bases between. The germline CDR1 and CDR2 sequences are SGHRS and YFSETQ. CDR3 sequence reads: CASSLGHDTGELFF. CDR3 nucleotide sequence: TGCGCCAGCAGCTTGGGGCACGACACCGGGGAGCTGTTTTTT.

The CDR3 is CASSLEFESEQFF. CDR3 in DNA: TGTGCCAGCAGTTTAGAATTTGAGTCAGAGCAGTTCTTC. This chain links TRBV27 with TRBJ2-1; the D is unclear. The V end lost 2 bases, the J end lost 10 bases, and 12 bases lay between the germline ends. The CDR3 sequence is 13 residues long. Germline V gene data show CDR1 as MNHEY and CDR2 as SMNVEV (reference sequence).

The V and J genes are TRBV29-1 and TRBJ2-7; D unresolved. The CDR3 spans 14 residues. V gave up 3 bases and J gave up 3 bases, with 15 bases separating them. Germline CDR1 reads SQVTM; CDR2 reads ANQGSEA. CDR3 nucleotides: TGCAGCGTTGATTCCGGGTTTGGTGGCTACGAGCAGTACTTC. Its translation: CSVDSGFGGYEQYF.

The chain links TRBV2 to TRBJ2-1; TRBD2 matches 8 bases. The V and J ends lost 5 bases and 8 bases, in that order; junction bases with no gene match: 2. The CDR3 sequence is 12 residues long. Germline CDR1 and CDR2: SNHLY and FYNNEI. As DNA, the CDR3 is TGTGCCAGCAGTTCGGGACTAGATGAGCAGTTCTTC. Amino acids: CASSSGLDEQFF.

The chain joins TRBV5-1 to TRBJ2-1; D not certain. This CDR3 spans 14 amino acids. The germline V and J ends were trimmed by 0 bases and 5 bases, with 9 bases remaining between them. Germline assignment: CDR1 SGHRS and CDR2 YFSETQ. The CDR3 DNA is TGCGCCAGCAGCTTGGGAACACAAGACAATGAGCAGTTCTTC. Protein sequence: CASSLGTQDNEQFF.

The chain recombines TRBV28 with TRBJ1-5, with D unresolved. The germline gives CDR1 MDHEN, CDR2 SYDVKM. This CDR3 contains 13 residues. V dropped 5 bases and J dropped 5 bases, with 10 bases sitting between them. As DNA, the CDR3 is TGTGCCAGCAGTGTGGGAGTTGATCAGCCCCAGCATTTT. This sequence encodes CASSVGVDQPQHF.

This chain joins TRBV6-1 and TRBJ1-1; no clear D gene. Per the germline V gene, CDR1 is MNHNS and CDR2 is SASEGT. This CDR3 is 17 amino acids long. Trimming took 4 bases from V and 3 from J, leaving 21 bases between them. The CDR3: CASSGIRVFLGYTEAFF. The CDR3, as DNA: TGTGCCAGCAGTGGGATAAGGGTTTTTCTCGGATACACTGAAGCTTTCTTT.

This chain uses TRBV30 with TRBJ2-1; D gene uncertain. The V and J ends lost 2 bases and 9 bases respectively, with 11 bases between them. The CDR3 length is 12 residues. Germline-derived CDR1 and CDR2 are GTSNPN and SVGIG (reference sequence). Here the CDR3 DNA reads TGTGCCTGGAGTTTCTCTTTAGGTGAGCAGTTCTTC. It specifies CAWSFSLGEQFF.

V and J are TRBV5-3 and TRBJ1-2; D not certain. TRBV5-3 is flagged as an ORF with uncertain function. V lost 6 bases and J lost 4, with 10 bases in between. The CDR3 consists of 12 residues. CDR3 in DNA: TGTGCCAGAAATACAGCTACCTATGGCTACACCTTC. Translating gives CARNTATYGYTF.

The chain employs TRBV28 and TRBJ1-1; D possibly corresponds to TRBD1 (6 bases). Germline V gene sequence: CDR1 MDHEN, CDR2 SYDVKM. The ends were cut back, 2 bases at V and 11 bases at J, with 12 bases in the middle. The CDR3 is made up of 12 amino acids. The CDR3 nucleotides are TGTGCCAGCAGTTTAAGGGGGGTCCGGGCTTTCTTT. Protein product: CASSLRGVRAFF.

This sequence joins TRBV5-4 and TRBJ2-7; 13 bases are shared with TRBD2. Germline V gives CDR1 SGHNT, CDR2 YYREEE (reference sequence). The CDR3 runs to 18 residues. V lost 2 bases and J lost 0; bases outside the gene matches: 8. Here the CDR3 reads CASSLGTSGAVSSYEQYF. The CDR3 DNA is TGTGCCAGCAGCTTAGGGACTAGCGGGGCTGTCAGCTCCTACGAGCAGTACTTC.

The gene calls are TRBV6-5 and TRBJ2-6; no clear D gene. The CDR3 length is 13 residues. Looked up from germline, CDR1 is MNHEY and CDR2 is SVGAGI. Deletions cut 6 bases from V and 4 bases from J, with 7 bases between. CDR3 sequence: CASSRVGANVLTF. DNA for the CDR3: TGTGCCAGCAGCAGAGTAGGGGCCAACGTCCTGACTTTC.

The gene calls are TRBV27 and TRBJ2-5, with 7 positions matching TRBD2. With 10 bases clipped from V and 1 base from J, the junction kept 12 bases outside the gene matches. In germline, CDR1 is MNHEY, CDR2 SMNVEV (reference sequence). The CDR3 spans 15 residues. In nucleotides, the CDR3 is TGTGCCACCTCCGTTAGCGGGCGGATCCAAGAGACCCAGTACTTC. The encoded protein is CATSVSGRIQETQYF.

The V and J genes are TRBV2 and TRBJ2-3; no firm D call. Germline assignment: CDR1 SNHLY and CDR2 FYNNEI. V dropped 3 bases and J dropped 4 bases, with 11 bases sitting between them. The CDR3 is 14 residues long. CDR3 in amino acids: CASSDIVPPDTQYF. The CDR3 nucleotides read TGTGCCAGCAGTGACATAGTCCCCCCAGATACGCAGTATTTT.

This clone was seen once. V usage is TRBV30 and J usage is TRBJ2-7; 7 bases line up with TRBD1. Germline assignment: CDR1 GTSNPN and CDR2 SVGIG (reference sequence). The CDR3 sequence is 13 residues long. The trim removed 5 bases at V and 1 base at J, leaving 5 bases unmatched. The chain's CDR3 is CAWRHRGSYEQYF. CDR3 in DNA: TGTGCCTGGCGGCACAGGGGATCCTACGAGCAGTACTTC.

The V call is TRBV9, the J call TRBJ1-3, with D hard to call. CDR1 and CDR2 (germline): SGDLS, YYNGEE. This CDR3 contains 15 residues. Trimming stripped 6 bases from V and 3 bases from J, with 16 bases between. The CDR3 DNA reads as TGTGCCAGCACCCTAGTCCCGGGAGGTGGAAACACCATATATTTT. Its protein is CASTLVPGGGNTIYF.

The chain combines TRBV5-1 with TRBJ2-2; a possible D gene is TRBD1 (6 bases). CDR1 is SGHRS, CDR2 YFSETQ, per germline. With 0 bases removed from V and 5 bases from J, the gap between germline ends came to 14 bases. The CDR3 totals 16 residues. The CDR3 DNA follows: TGCGCCAGCAGCTTGGCCACAGGAACAGGGACCGGGGAGCTGTTTTTT. Its protein is CASSLATGTGTGELFF.

This chain connects TRBV6-5 to TRBJ1-2; D is unresolved. The CDR3 contains 15 residues. The V end was cut by 0 bases, the J end by 0 bases, with 8 bases between. Germline CDR1 MNHEY, CDR2 SVGAGI. The CDR3 sequence: CASSYSIQSNYGYTF. The CDR3 region has the DNA TGTGCCAGCAGTTACTCGATACAGTCTAACTATGGCTACACCTTC.

The V call is TRBV29-1, the J call TRBJ2-1, with no clear D. There are 12 residues in the CDR3. The V gene lost 4 bases and the J gene lost 5 bases, with 9 bases spanning the gap. The germline gives CDR1 SQVTM, CDR2 ANQGSEA. The DNA for the CDR3 is TGCAGCGTTGGGAGCGAACACAATGAGCAGTTCTTC. As protein: CSVGSEHNEQFF.

The chain uses TRBV5-4 and TRBJ2-7; D unresolved. CDR1 is SGHNT, CDR2 YYREEE, per germline (reference sequence). The CDR3 length is 12 residues. The V and J ends lost 0 bases and 4 bases respectively, with 5 bases between them. DNA for the CDR3: TGTGCCAGCAGCTTGGATTATTACGAGCAGTACTTC. Its protein is CASSLDYYEQYF.